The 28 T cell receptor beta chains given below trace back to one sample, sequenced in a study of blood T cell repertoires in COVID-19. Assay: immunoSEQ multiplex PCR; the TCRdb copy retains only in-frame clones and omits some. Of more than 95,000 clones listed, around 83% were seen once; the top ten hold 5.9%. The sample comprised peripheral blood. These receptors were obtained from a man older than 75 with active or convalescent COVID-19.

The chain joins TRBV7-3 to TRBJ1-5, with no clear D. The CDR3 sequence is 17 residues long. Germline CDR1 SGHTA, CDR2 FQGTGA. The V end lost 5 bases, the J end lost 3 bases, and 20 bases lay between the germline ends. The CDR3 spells CASSRPPRRGSNQPQHF. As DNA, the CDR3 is TGTGCCAGCAGCCGTCCCCCCCGGCGAGGGTCCAATCAGCCCCAGCATTTT.

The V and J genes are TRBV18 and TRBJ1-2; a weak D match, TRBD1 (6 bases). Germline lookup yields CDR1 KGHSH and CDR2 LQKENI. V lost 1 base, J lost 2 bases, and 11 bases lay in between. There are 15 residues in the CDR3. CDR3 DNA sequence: TGTGCCAGCTCACCACAGACAGGAGAAAACTATGGCTACACCTTC. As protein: CASSPQTGENYGYTF.

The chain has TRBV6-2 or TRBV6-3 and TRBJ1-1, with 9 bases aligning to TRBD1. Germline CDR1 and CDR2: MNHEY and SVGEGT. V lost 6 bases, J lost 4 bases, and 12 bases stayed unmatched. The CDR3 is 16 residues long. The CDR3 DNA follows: TGTGCCAGCAGCCCCGGGAACAGGGGGCGGCTCACTGAAGCTTTCTTT. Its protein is CASSPGNRGRLTEAFF.

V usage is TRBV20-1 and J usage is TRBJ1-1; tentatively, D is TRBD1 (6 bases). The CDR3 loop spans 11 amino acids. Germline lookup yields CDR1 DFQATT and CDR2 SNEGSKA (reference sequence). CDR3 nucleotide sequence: TGCAGGGTACAGGGCAACACTGAAGCTTTCTTT. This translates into CRVQGNTEAFF.

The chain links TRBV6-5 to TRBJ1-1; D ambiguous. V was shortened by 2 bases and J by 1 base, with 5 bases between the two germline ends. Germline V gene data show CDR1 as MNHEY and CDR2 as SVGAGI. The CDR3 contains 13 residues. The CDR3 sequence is CASSYIGNTEAFF. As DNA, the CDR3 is TGTGCCAGCAGTTACATCGGGAACACTGAAGCTTTCTTT.

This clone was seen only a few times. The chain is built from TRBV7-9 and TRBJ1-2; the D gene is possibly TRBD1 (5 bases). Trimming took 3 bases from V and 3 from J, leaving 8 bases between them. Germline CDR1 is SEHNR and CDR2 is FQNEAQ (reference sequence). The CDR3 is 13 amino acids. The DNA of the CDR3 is TGTGCCAGCAGCTTGATAGGGGACTATGGCTACACCTTC. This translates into CASSLIGDYGYTF.

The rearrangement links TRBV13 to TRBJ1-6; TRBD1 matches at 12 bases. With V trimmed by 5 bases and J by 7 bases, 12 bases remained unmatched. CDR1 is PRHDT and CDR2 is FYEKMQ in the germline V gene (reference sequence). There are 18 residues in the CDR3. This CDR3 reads CASSLGRGTGGENSPLHF. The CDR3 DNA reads TGTGCCAGCAGCCTTGGGCGCGGGACAGGGGGCGAAAATTCACCCCTCCACTTT.

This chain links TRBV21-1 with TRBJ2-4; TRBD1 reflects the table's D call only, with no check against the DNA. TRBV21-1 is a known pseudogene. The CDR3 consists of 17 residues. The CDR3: CASSKWAGKLAKNIQYF. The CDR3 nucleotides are TGTGCCAGCAGCAAATGGGCAGGTAAGTTAGCCAAAAACATTCAGTACTTC.

The CDR3 here is CASSSRGVFTDTQYF. In DNA, the CDR3 is TGTGCCAGCAGCTCCCGGGGGGTCTTCACAGATACGCAGTATTTT. The chain joins TRBV7-3 to TRBJ2-3, with TRBD2 matching 7 bases. CDR1 SGHTA and CDR2 FQGTGA come from the germline V gene. Trimming removed 4 bases from V and 2 bases from J; junction bases left unmatched: 6. This CDR3 has 15 amino acids.

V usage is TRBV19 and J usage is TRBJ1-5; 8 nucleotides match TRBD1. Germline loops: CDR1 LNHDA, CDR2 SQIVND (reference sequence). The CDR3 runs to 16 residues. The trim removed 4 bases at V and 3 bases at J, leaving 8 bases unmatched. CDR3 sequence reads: CASSTEDRVYNQPQHF. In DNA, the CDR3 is TGTGCCAGTAGTACCGAGGACAGGGTGTACAATCAGCCCCAGCATTTT.

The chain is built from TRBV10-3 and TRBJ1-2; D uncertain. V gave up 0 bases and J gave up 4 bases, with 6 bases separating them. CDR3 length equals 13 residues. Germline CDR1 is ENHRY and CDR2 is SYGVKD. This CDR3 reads CAISESKSYGYTF. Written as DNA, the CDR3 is TGTGCCATCAGTGAGTCGAAGAGCTATGGCTACACCTTC.

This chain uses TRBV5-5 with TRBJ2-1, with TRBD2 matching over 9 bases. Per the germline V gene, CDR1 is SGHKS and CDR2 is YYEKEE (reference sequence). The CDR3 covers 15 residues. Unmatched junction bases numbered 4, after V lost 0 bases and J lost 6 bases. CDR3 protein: CASSLGTSEVNEQFF. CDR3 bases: TGTGCCAGCAGCTTGGGGACTAGCGAGGTCAATGAGCAGTTCTTC. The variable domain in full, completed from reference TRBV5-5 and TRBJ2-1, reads DAGVTQSPTHLIKTRGQQVTLRCSPISGHKSVSWYQQVLGQGPQFIFQYYEKEERGRGNFPDRFSARQFPNYSSELNVNALLLGDSALYLCASSLGTSEVNEQFFGPGTRLTVL.

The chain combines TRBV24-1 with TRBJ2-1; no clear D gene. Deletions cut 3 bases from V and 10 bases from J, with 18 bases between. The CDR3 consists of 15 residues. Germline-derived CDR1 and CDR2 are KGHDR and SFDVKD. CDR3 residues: CATSDSSFGQWEQFF. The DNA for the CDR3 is TGTGCCACCAGTGATAGTTCTTTTGGCCAGTGGGAGCAGTTCTTC.

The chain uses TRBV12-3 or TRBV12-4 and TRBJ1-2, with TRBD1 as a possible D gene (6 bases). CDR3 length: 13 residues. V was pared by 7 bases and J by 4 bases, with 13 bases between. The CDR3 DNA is TGTGCCAGCACCCCTACAGGGCCCTATGGCTACACCTTC. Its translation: CASTPTGPYGYTF.

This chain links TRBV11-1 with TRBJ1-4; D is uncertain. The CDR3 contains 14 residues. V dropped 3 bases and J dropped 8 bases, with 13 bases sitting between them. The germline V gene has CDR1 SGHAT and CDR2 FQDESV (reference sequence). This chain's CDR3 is CASSFARSAEKLFF. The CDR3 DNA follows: TGTGCCAGCAGCTTTGCCCGCAGCGCGGAAAAACTGTTTTTT.

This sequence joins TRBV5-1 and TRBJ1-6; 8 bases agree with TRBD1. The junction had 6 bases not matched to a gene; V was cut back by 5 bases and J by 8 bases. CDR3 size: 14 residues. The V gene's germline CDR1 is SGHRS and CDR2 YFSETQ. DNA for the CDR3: TGCGCCAGCAGTCCCGGACAGGGTCATTCACCCCTCCACTTT. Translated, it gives CASSPGQGHSPLHF.

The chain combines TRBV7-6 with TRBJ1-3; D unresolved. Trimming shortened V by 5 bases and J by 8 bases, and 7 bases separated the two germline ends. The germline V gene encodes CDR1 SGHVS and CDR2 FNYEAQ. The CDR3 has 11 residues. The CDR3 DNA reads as TGTGCCAGCAGCACCAGCGACACCATATATTTT. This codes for CASSTSDTIYF.

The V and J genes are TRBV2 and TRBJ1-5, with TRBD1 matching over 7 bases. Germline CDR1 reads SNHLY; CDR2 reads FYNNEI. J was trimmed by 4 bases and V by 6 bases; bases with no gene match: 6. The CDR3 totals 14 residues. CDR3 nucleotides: TGTGCCAGCAGACATGACAGGGTGAATCAGCCCCAGCATTTT. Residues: CASRHDRVNQPQHF.

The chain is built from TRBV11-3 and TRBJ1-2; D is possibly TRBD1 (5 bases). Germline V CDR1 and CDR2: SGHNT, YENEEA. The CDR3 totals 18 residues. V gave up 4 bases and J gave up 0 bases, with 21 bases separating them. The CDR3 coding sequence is TGTGCCAGCAGCTCCCCCCGGGGGGTGCGGCCCTCTAACTATGGCTACACCTTC. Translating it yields CASSSPRGVRPSNYGYTF.

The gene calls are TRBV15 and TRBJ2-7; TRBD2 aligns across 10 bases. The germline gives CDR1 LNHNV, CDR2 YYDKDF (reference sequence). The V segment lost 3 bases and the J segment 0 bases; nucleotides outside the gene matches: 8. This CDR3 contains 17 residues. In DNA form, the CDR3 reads TGTGCCACCAGCAGGGGACGGACTAGCGGTAGCTCCTACGAGCAGTACTTC. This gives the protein CATSRGRTSGSSYEQYF.

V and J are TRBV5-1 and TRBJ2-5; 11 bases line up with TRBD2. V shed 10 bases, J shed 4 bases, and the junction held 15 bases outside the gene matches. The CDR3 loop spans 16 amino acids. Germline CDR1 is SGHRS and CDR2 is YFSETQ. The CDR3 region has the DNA TGCGCCTCATTCCGGAGTAGCGGGGGGGCTGGAGAGACCCAGTACTTC. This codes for CASFRSSGGAGETQYF.

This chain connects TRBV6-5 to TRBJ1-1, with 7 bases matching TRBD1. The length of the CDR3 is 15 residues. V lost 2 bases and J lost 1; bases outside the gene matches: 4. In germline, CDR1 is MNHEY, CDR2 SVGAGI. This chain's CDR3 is CASSYQNRGNTEAFF. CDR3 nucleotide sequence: TGTGCCAGCAGTTACCAAAACAGGGGGAACACTGAAGCTTTCTTT.

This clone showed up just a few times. CDR3 sequence: CAWSKSTPLNTEAFF. DNA of the CDR3: TGTGCCTGGAGTAAATCGACACCCTTGAACACTGAAGCTTTCTTT. V and J are TRBV30 and TRBJ1-1; D unclear. Germline V lookup: CDR1 GTSNPN, CDR2 SVGIG (reference sequence). This CDR3 has 15 residues. Trimming left V 2 bases short and J 0 bases short, with 13 bases between.

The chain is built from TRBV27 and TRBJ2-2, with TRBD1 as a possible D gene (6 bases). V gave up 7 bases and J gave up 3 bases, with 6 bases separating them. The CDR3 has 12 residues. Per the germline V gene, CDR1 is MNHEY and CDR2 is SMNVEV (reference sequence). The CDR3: CASTGDTGELFF. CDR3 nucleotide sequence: TGTGCCAGCACAGGGGACACCGGGGAGCTGTTTTTT.

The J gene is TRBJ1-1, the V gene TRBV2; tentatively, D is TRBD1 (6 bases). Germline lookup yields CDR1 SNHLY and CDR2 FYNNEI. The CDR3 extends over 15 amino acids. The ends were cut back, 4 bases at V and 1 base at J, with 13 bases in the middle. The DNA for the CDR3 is TGTGCCAGCAGTGGACCGGGCAGGGGGAACACTGAAGCTTTCTTT. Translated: CASSGPGRGNTEAFF.

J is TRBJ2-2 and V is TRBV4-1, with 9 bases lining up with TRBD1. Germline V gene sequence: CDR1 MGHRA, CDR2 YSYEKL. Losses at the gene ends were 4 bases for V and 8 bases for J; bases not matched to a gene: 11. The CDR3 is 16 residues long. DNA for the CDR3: TGCGCCAGCAGCCCGTCCACAGGGGGCAGATCAGGGGAGCTGTTTTTT. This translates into CASSPSTGGRSGELFF.

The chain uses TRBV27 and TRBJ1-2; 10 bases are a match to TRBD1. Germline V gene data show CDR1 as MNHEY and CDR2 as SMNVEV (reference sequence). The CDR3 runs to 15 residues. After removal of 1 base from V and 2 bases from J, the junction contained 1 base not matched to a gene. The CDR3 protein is CASSLLGQGNYGYTF. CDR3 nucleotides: TGTGCCAGCAGTTTATTGGGACAGGGGAACTATGGCTACACCTTC.

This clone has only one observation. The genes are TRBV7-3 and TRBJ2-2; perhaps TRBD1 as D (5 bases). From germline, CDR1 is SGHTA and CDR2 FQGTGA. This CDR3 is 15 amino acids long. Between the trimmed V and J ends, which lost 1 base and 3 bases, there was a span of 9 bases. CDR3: CASSLKGVDTGELFF. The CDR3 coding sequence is TGTGCCAGCAGCTTAAAAGGGGTTGACACCGGGGAGCTGTTTTTT. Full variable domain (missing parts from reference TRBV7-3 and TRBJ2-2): GAGVSQTPSNKVTEKGKYVELRCDPISGHTALYWYRQSLGQGPEFLIYFQGTGAADDSGLPNDRFFAVRPEGSVSTLKIQRTERGDSAVYLCASSLKGVDTGELFFGEGSRLTVL.